What follows are 14 T cell receptor beta chains derived from one specimen sequenced in a study of T-cell reconstitution after alpha-beta-depleted transplantation in children (dated by TCRdb to about 2016). Library preparation employed PCR. Sequencer: Illumina HiSeq 2500. TCR libraries were prepared with molecular barcoding, using unique molecular identifiers to normalize TCRbeta repertoire quantification. TCRdb's own reprocessing of the public reads used fastp at Q25 and MiXCR and kept productive beta chains. Records with the same CDR3 protein are collapsed into one entry carrying the most frequent genes and DNA. The sample data list approximately 400,000 distinct CDR3 sequences, and 11% of these were observed just once. Approximately 5% of the sample belongs to the ten largest clones. The input for sequencing was PBMCs from the stem cell graft donor, taken from the stem cell graft. The receptors here all came from a human donor who donated a stem cell graft to a child with acute myeloid leukemia.

This clonotype has a handful of counts. The rearrangement uses TRBV12-3 or TRBV12-4 and TRBJ2-2; D is unclear. There are 13 residues in the CDR3. The ends were cut back, 4 bases at V and 4 bases at J, with 7 bases in the middle. CDR3 sequence reads: CASSSGFTGELFF. The CDR3 DNA reads TGTGCCAGCAGTTCCGGCTTCACCGGGGAGCTGTTTTTT.

This clonotype was detected ten times or more. This chain uses TRBV13 with TRBJ2-3; perhaps TRBD1 as D (5 bases). V shed 1 base and J shed 6 bases, with 5 bases lying between them. Looked up from germline, CDR1 is PRHDT and CDR2 is FYEKMQ (reference sequence). The CDR3 contains 12 residues. Here the CDR3 DNA reads TGTGCCAGCAGCTTAGACAGGGATACGCAGTATTTT. This gives the protein CASSLDRDTQYF.

This clonotype was found a few times. The J gene is TRBJ1-2, the V gene TRBV5-6; D remains unclear. Germline lookup yields CDR1 SGHDT and CDR2 YYEEEE. V was pared by 0 bases and J by 2 bases, with 8 bases between. The CDR3 has 14 amino acids. In nucleotides, the CDR3 is TGTGCCAGCAGCTTGGCCATAAAAAACTATGGCTACACCTTC. Its translation: CASSLAIKNYGYTF.

As regards this clonotype: A much larger clone differs by one base, so this may be a read error. The rearrangement links TRBV5-6 to TRBJ2-5; D is undetermined. CDR3 size: 12 residues. CDR1 is SGHDT, CDR2 YYEEEE, per germline. The CDR3 nucleotides read TGTGCCGGCAGCTTGGAAGCGGAGACCCAGTACTTC. This translates into CAGSLEAETQYF.

This clonotype was seen many times. Relative to the germline gene, one junction end is altered; a read error may explain this. The chain has TRBV5-1 and TRBJ2-5, with TRBD1 identical over 8 bases. Germline V lookup: CDR1 SGHRS, CDR2 YFSETQ. The CDR3 runs to 14 residues. The CDR3 region has the DNA TGTGCCAGCAGCTTTGGGACAGGACAAGAGACCCAGTACTTC. Encoded protein: CASSFGTGQETQYF.

This clonotype was recorded many times. The gene calls are TRBV7-3 and TRBJ2-7; D not resolved. Germline CDR1 and CDR2: SGHTA and FQGTGA. V dropped 2 bases and J dropped 0 bases, with 14 bases sitting between them. The CDR3 is 16 amino acids. The chain's CDR3 is CASSLRRPLSSYEQYV. Written as DNA, the CDR3 is TGTGCCAGCAGCTTACGGCGGCCATTGAGCTCCTACGAGCAGTACGTC.

This chain connects TRBV7-2 to TRBJ2-7; 8 nucleotides align to TRBD1. This CDR3 is 15 amino acids long. J gave up 7 bases and V 1 base, and 9 bases lay outside the gene matches. CDR1 is SGHTA, CDR2 FQGNSA, per germline. This chain's CDR3 is CASSLDGQGAREQYF. CDR3 nucleotide sequence: TGTGCCAGCAGCTTAGATGGGCAGGGGGCTCGAGAGCAGTACTTC.

This clonotype was detected only a few times. J is TRBJ2-7 and V is TRBV6-2 or TRBV6-3; D uncertain. From germline, CDR1 is MNHEY and CDR2 SVGEGT. The V gene lost 8 bases and the J gene lost 3 bases, with 8 bases spanning the gap. The CDR3 is made up of 11 amino acids. The CDR3 sequence is CASENGYEQYV. CDR3 DNA: TGTGCCAGCGAGAACGGCTACGAGCAGTACGTC.

This clonotype was counted between two and nine times. The V call is TRBV7-2, the J call TRBJ2-1; D perhaps matches TRBD1 (5 bases). Germline-derived CDR1 and CDR2 are SGHTA and FQGNSA. Trimming removed 3 bases at V and 8 bases at J, with 14 bases between. The CDR3 has 14 residues. This CDR3 is CASSFRVPWDEQFF. In DNA, the CDR3 is TGTGCCAGCAGCTTCAGGGTACCGTGGGATGAGCAGTTCTTC.

The chain is built from TRBV5-1 and TRBJ2-5; 12 bases align to TRBD2. The V gene end was trimmed by 4 bases and the J gene end by 2 bases; junction bases not matched to a gene: 6. This CDR3 is 16 amino acids long. Germline V gene data show CDR1 as SGHRS and CDR2 as YFSETQ. The CDR3 DNA follows: TGCGCCAGCAGCGGGGGACTAGCGGGTGCACAAGAGACCCAGTACTTC. Amino acids: CASSGGLAGAQETQYF.

This clonotype showed up many times. The rearrangement uses TRBV25-1 and TRBJ1-4; weak D call: TRBD1 (6 bases). This CDR3 has 17 amino acids. Trimming removed 4 bases from V and 1 base from J, with 16 bases in between. Germline CDR1 MGHDK, CDR2 SYGVNS. The CDR3 is CASSVTGHRETNEKLFF. The CDR3 DNA follows: TGTGCCAGCAGTGTAACGGGACACCGGGAAACTAATGAAAAACTGTTTTTT.

The genes are TRBV12-3 or TRBV12-4 and TRBJ2-3; TRBD2 agrees at 11 bases. This CDR3 comprises 15 residues. J gave up 3 bases and V 6 bases, and 5 bases lay outside the gene matches. CDR3 loop: CASRTSGGGTDTQYF. Here the CDR3 DNA reads TGTGCCAGCAGAACTAGCGGGGGCGGGACAGATACGCAGTATTTT.

The rearrangement joins TRBV14 to TRBJ2-7; D unclear. The CDR3 sequence is 13 residues long. The germline V gene encodes CDR1 SGHDN and CDR2 FVKESK. Trimming cost V 5 bases and J 6 bases, with 14 bases left between them. CDR3 protein: CASSVFLPGEQYF. CDR3 nucleotide sequence: TGTGCCAGCAGCGTCTTCCTCCCTGGCGAGCAGTACTTC.

The table lists this clonotype with a few counts. V is TRBV5-1 and J is TRBJ2-2; TRBD1 matches 7 bases. Germline CDR1 and CDR2: SGHRS and YFSETQ. CDR3 size: 16 residues. V lost 2 bases and J lost 2; bases outside the gene matches: 6. The CDR3 region has the DNA TGCGCCAGCAGCTTAATCGGACAGGCCAACACCGGGGAGCTGTTTTTT. It codes for CASSLIGQANTGELFF. Full variable domain (missing parts from reference TRBV5-1 and TRBJ2-2): KAGVTQTPRYLIKTRGQQVTLSCSPISGHRSVSWYQQTPGQGLQFLFEYFSETQRNKGNFPGRFSGRQFSNSRSEMNVSTLELGDSALYLCASSLIGQANTGELFFGEGSRLTVL.